Below, 31 T cell receptor beta chains from the same sample are listed, as sequenced in a study of shared clonotypes between healthy human individuals (dated by TCRdb to the early 2020s). The library was prepared using the immunoSEQ multiplex PCR assay. TCRdb retrieved this table from immuneACCESS and kept in-frame rearrangements only. Not all clones are present; in checked studies, unresolved V genes account for under half, and no reason is known for the remainder. The sample contains under 600,000 clones, roughly 98% of them found a single time. The ten biggest clones cover approximately 0.33% of the sample. CD8 naive samples were CD45RO-negative cells positively selected for CCR7, giving a CD45RA+CCR7+ population that excluded TemRA cells. Material: naive CD8+ T cells sorted from blood. Read against the paper, the sample's cell subset or site label means: CD45RA+CCR7+. All receptors derive from a man younger than 45 in good health.

The rearrangement uses TRBV5-5 and TRBJ2-1; D gene uncertain. V was cut by 5 bases and J by 1 base, with 28 bases left in between. Germline CDR1 reads SGHKS; CDR2 reads YYEKEE (reference sequence). This CDR3 comprises 20 residues. The CDR3 reads CASRGSSRVNYKNSYNEQFF. The CDR3 bases are TGTGCCAGCAGGGGCAGTAGTCGGGTAAACTACAAGAATTCCTACAATGAGCAGTTCTTC.

The rearrangement links TRBV7-9 to TRBJ1-5, with 9 bases identical to TRBD1. The CDR3 sequence is 14 residues long. CDR1 and CDR2 from the germline V gene are SEHNR and FQNEAQ (reference sequence). J lost 5 bases, V lost 5 bases, and 4 bases had no gene match. CDR3 sequence (DNA): TGTGCCAGCAGCCGGGACAGGGACCATCAGCCCCAGCATTTT. This sequence encodes CASSRDRDHQPQHF.

Remarks on this clone: This CDR3 is also generated by other DNA sequences in the sample. This chain joins TRBV4-3 and TRBJ2-1; TRBD1 is a possible D gene (5 bases). The CDR3 runs 14 residues. Between the trimmed V and J ends, which lost 0 bases and 4 bases, there was a span of 7 bases. CDR1 LGHNA and CDR2 YSLEER come from the germline V gene. CDR3 sequence reads: CASSQDRQYNEQFF. The CDR3 nucleotides are TGCGCCAGCAGCCAAGATCGACAGTACAATGAGCAGTTCTTC.

This clone was observed once. The chain carries TRBV27 and TRBJ1-1; 10 nucleotides line up with TRBD1. The germline V gene encodes CDR1 MNHEY and CDR2 SMNVEV (reference sequence). J was trimmed by 5 bases and V by 3 bases; bases with no gene match: 3. This CDR3 region has 14 residues. The CDR3 nucleotides are TGTGCCAGCAGTTTTCTGGGACAGGGGACTGAAGCTTTCTTT. Its protein is CASSFLGQGTEAFF.

This clone was detected once. The V call is TRBV28, the J call TRBJ2-3; no clear D. This CDR3 contains 12 residues. V shed 3 bases and J shed 6 bases, with 7 bases lying between them. CDR1 is MDHEN, CDR2 SYDVKM, per germline. CDR3 protein: CASSLFSDTQYF. The CDR3 nucleotides are TGTGCCAGCAGTTTGTTCAGCGATACGCAGTATTTT.

This sequence joins TRBV4-1 and TRBJ2-7, with 11 bases aligning to TRBD1. The ends lost 4 bases at V and 3 bases at J; junction bases unmatched: 5. The CDR3 is 15 amino acids. Germline V gene sequence: CDR1 MGHRA, CDR2 YSYEKL. The CDR3 spells CASSLRDRGFYEQYF. The DNA for the CDR3 is TGCGCCAGCAGCCTCCGGGACAGGGGGTTCTACGAGCAGTACTTC.

The chain uses TRBV27 and TRBJ2-7, with TRBD1 as a possible D gene (5 bases). V shed 2 bases and J shed 2 bases, with 13 bases lying between them. CDR3 size: 15 residues. Germline CDR1 is MNHEY and CDR2 is SMNVEV (reference sequence). The chain's CDR3 is CASSLRGSHAYEQYF. The CDR3 nucleotides read TGTGCCAGCAGTTTAAGGGGTAGTCACGCCTACGAGCAGTACTTC.

The chain links TRBV7-6 to TRBJ2-7; 8 bases match TRBD1. J gave up 7 bases and V 0 bases, and 5 bases lay outside the gene matches. CDR3 length equals 14 residues. CDR1 SGHVS and CDR2 FNYEAQ come from the germline V gene. The CDR3, as DNA: TGTGCCAGCAGCTTAGCCCGACAGGGGAATGAGCAGTACTTC. It encodes CASSLARQGNEQYF.

CDR3 in amino acids: CASSKKRPKGETQYF. The CDR3 DNA reads TGTGCCAGCAGCAAAAAGAGGCCGAAAGGGGAGACCCAGTACTTC. V and J are TRBV21-1 and TRBJ2-5. TRBV21-1 is annotated as a pseudogene. The CDR3 has 15 residues.

The chain is built from TRBV7-9 and TRBJ1-2; 9 nucleotides agree with TRBD1. The germline CDR1 and CDR2 sequences are SEHNR and FQNEAQ (reference sequence). The length of the CDR3 is 14 residues. V was pared by 5 bases and J by 6 bases, with 7 bases of the junction left unmatched. The CDR3 is CASSPPQGAHGYTF. The CDR3 coding sequence is TGTGCCAGCAGCCCGCCACAGGGGGCGCATGGCTACACCTTC. Looking up the rest from reference TRBV7-9 and TRBJ1-2 gives the full variable domain: DTGVSQNPRHKITKRGQNVTFRCDPISEHNRLYWYRQTLGQGPEFLTYFQNEAQLEKSRLLSDRFSAERPKGSFSTLEIQRTEQGDSAMYLCASSPPQGAHGYTFGSGTRLTVV.

The chain links TRBV7-9 to TRBJ2-2; D remains unclear. This CDR3 is 13 amino acids long. Trimming removed 4 bases from V and 4 bases from J, with 7 bases in between. The V gene's germline CDR1 is SEHNR and CDR2 FQNEAQ (reference sequence). This chain's CDR3 is CASSSPPTGELFF. The CDR3 nucleotides read TGTGCCAGCAGCTCGCCTCCCACCGGGGAGCTGTTTTTT.

This chain uses TRBV27 with TRBJ1-5; TRBD1 aligns across 8 bases. CDR1 is MNHEY and CDR2 is SMNVEV in the germline V gene (reference sequence). V gave up 2 bases and J gave up 7 bases; unmatched junction bases: 10. The CDR3 loop spans 16 amino acids. CDR3 in DNA: TGTGCCAGCAGTTTAACGGAGCCAGGGGGCGCCCAGCCCCAGCATTTT. Translated: CASSLTEPGGAQPQHF.

With regard to this clone: Other DNA sequences in the same sample also yield this CDR3. The chain is built from TRBV30 and TRBJ2-3, with D tentatively TRBD2 (6 bases). With 1 base removed from V and 0 bases from J, the gap between germline ends came to 11 bases. Germline V gene sequence: CDR1 GTSNPN, CDR2 SVGIG (reference sequence). CDR3 length: 15 residues. The CDR3 spells CAWSAGVTSTDTQYF. As DNA, the CDR3 is TGTGCCTGGAGTGCGGGAGTCACTAGCACAGATACGCAGTATTTT. The variable domain in full, completed from reference TRBV30 and TRBJ2-3, reads SQTIHQWPATLVQPVGSPLSLECTVEGTSNPNLYWYRQAAGRGLQLLFYSVGIGQISSEVPQNLSASRPQDRQFILSSKKLLLSDSGFYLCAWSAGVTSTDTQYFGPGTRLTVL.

The J gene is TRBJ2-5, the V gene TRBV7-9; tentative D call: TRBD2 (6 bases). The germline CDR1 and CDR2 sequences are SEHNR and FQNEAQ (reference sequence). This CDR3 has 17 amino acids. The V end lost 2 bases, the J end lost 2 bases, and 18 bases lay between the germline ends. CDR3: CASSLLDSGVTQETQYF. CDR3 nucleotides: TGTGCCAGCAGCTTATTAGATAGCGGAGTTACTCAAGAGACCCAGTACTTC.

This rearrangement joins TRBV11-2 to TRBJ2-7; no clear D. Trimming stripped 1 base from V and 6 bases from J, with 7 bases between. The CDR3 spans 12 residues. Germline V gene lookup returns CDR1 SGHAT and CDR2 FQNNGV. CDR3 residues: CASSLAGFEQYF. Here the CDR3 DNA reads TGTGCCAGCAGCTTAGCCGGATTCGAGCAGTACTTC.

This chain connects TRBV9 to TRBJ2-3; 11 nucleotides agree with TRBD2. The germline CDR1 and CDR2 sequences are SGDLS and YYNGEE. The length of the CDR3 is 15 residues. The trim removed 4 bases at V and 3 bases at J, leaving 4 bases unmatched. This CDR3 is CASSSGTSGTDTQYF. As DNA, the CDR3 is TGTGCCAGCAGCTCTGGGACTAGCGGAACAGATACGCAGTATTTT.

This chain uses TRBV5-5 with TRBJ1-2; TRBD1 might be the D (5 bases). The ends were cut back, 6 bases at V and 7 bases at J, with 16 bases in the middle. CDR1 is SGHKS and CDR2 is YYEKEE in the germline V gene (reference sequence). CDR3 length: 13 amino acids. CDR3 residues: CASNSLGVAGYTF. The CDR3 region has the DNA TGTGCCAGCAACTCCCTAGGGGTTGCTGGCTACACCTTC.

The V gene is TRBV7-2, the J gene TRBJ2-7; D might be TRBD1 (5 bases). This CDR3 is 14 amino acids long. CDR1 and CDR2 (germline): SGHTA, FQGNSA. V lost 2 bases and J 3 bases, leaving 11 bases between the germline ends. CDR3 in amino acids: CASSLLGQNYEQYF. The DNA for the CDR3 is TGTGCCAGCAGCTTATTGGGGCAGAACTACGAGCAGTACTTC. Full variable domain (remainder filled in from reference TRBV7-2 and TRBJ2-7): GAGVSQSPSNKVTEKGKDVELRCDPISGHTALYWYRQSLGQGLEFLIYFQGNSAPDKSGLPSDRFSAERTGGSVSTLTIQRTQQEDSAVYLCASSLLGQNYEQYFGPGTRLTVT.

The chain combines TRBV4-3 with TRBJ2-1; 8 bases map to TRBD2. Germline V gene data show CDR1 as LGHNA and CDR2 as YSLEER. This CDR3 spans 19 amino acids. The ends lost 0 bases at V and 8 bases at J; junction bases unmatched: 18. CDR3: CASSQDRWGSGTQEDEQFF. For the CDR3, the DNA is TGCGCCAGCAGCCAAGATCGATGGGGTAGCGGGACCCAGGAAGATGAGCAGTTCTTC.

This clone was seen once. The chain joins TRBV6-5 to TRBJ2-7; TRBD2 might be the D (5 bases). The CDR3 length is 14 residues. The V end lost 5 bases, the J end lost 2 bases, and 13 bases lay between the germline ends. Germline CDR1 and CDR2: MNHEY and SVGAGI. This chain's CDR3 is CASSRWTGAYEQYF. The CDR3 DNA sequence: TGTGCCAGCAGTAGGTGGACTGGAGCCTACGAGCAGTACTTC.

The chain is built from TRBV7-9 and TRBJ2-1, with 9 bases aligning to TRBD1. There are 16 residues in the CDR3. Germline assignment: CDR1 SEHNR and CDR2 FQNEAQ (reference sequence). The V gene end was trimmed by 5 bases and the J gene end by 1 base; junction bases not matched to a gene: 6. The CDR3 loop is CASSGRDRESYNEQFF. In DNA, the CDR3 is TGTGCCAGCAGCGGCCGGGACAGGGAGTCCTACAATGAGCAGTTCTTC.

This clone occurred once. This rearrangement joins TRBV4-1 to TRBJ2-7; the D is unclear. V lost 4 bases to trimming and J lost 0 bases, with 4 bases between them. CDR3 length: 12 residues. CDR1 and CDR2 from the germline V gene are MGHRA and YSYEKL. CDR3 coding DNA: TGCGCCAGCAGCCCGAGCTCCTACGAGCAGTACTTC. This gives the protein CASSPSSYEQYF.

The rearrangement joins TRBV5-1 to TRBJ2-3; TRBD2 matches at 7 bases. CDR1 is SGHRS, CDR2 YFSETQ, per germline. V lost 2 bases, J lost 6 bases, and 15 bases stayed unmatched. The CDR3 extends over 17 amino acids. The CDR3 coding sequence is TGCGCCAGCAGCTTTAACGATGGGACTACTTTATTGGATACGCAGTATTTT. Protein: CASSFNDGTTLLDTQYF.

This clone was seen just once. V and J are TRBV7-9 and TRBJ2-7, with 10 bases identical to TRBD1. Per germline, CDR1 SEHNR and CDR2 FQNEAQ (reference sequence). The J segment lost 1 base and the V segment lost 5 bases, leaving 11 bases of the junction unmatched. This CDR3 is 17 amino acids long. Written as DNA, the CDR3 is TGTGCCAGCAGCCCTAAATTGGGACAGGGGAGATCCTACGAGCAGTACTTC. Its protein product is CASSPKLGQGRSYEQYF.

The CDR3 nucleotides read TGTGCCAGCTCCCGAAAGACGTGGGTTGATAGGACCGAGGCGGGTGAGCAGTTCTTC. Its protein product is CASSRKTWVDRTEAGEQFF. V and J are TRBV28 and TRBJ2-1; D is possibly TRBD2 (5 bases). The CDR3 sequence is 19 residues long. Trimming pared 8 bases from V and 9 bases from J, leaving 35 bases between. Per the germline V gene, CDR1 is MDHEN and CDR2 is SYDVKM. The whole variable domain, remainder taken from reference TRBV28 and TRBJ2-1, is DVKVTQSSRYLVKRTGEKVFLECVQDMDHENMFWYRQDPGLGLRLIYFSYDVKMKEKGDIPEGYSVSREKKERFSLILESASTNQTSMYLCASSRKTWVDRTEAGEQFFGPGTRLTVL.

This clone was detected once. This chain joins TRBV28 and TRBJ1-5; no clear D. V shed 7 bases and J shed 0 bases, with 10 bases lying between them. The CDR3 length is 14 residues. From germline, CDR1 is MDHEN and CDR2 SYDVKM. CDR3 residues: CASMSTDSNQPQHF. As DNA, the CDR3 is TGTGCCAGCATGTCCACAGATAGCAATCAGCCCCAGCATTTT.

The rearrangement uses TRBV11-2 and TRBJ2-7, with a tentative D call TRBD2 (5 bases). V was clipped by 5 bases and J by 4 bases, with 15 bases between them. CDR1 and CDR2 from the germline V gene are SGHAT and FQNNGV. CDR3 size: 14 residues. The CDR3 sequence is CASSAISQRYEQYF. DNA for the CDR3: TGTGCCAGCAGCGCAATTAGTCAGCGGTACGAGCAGTACTTC.

The chain has TRBV28 and TRBJ2-2, with 7 bases aligning to TRBD2. V shed 5 bases, J shed 2 bases, and the junction held 8 bases outside the gene matches. The CDR3 totals 16 residues. Germline CDR1 and CDR2: MDHEN and SYDVKM. In DNA, the CDR3 is TGTGCCAGCAGTGCCTGGGACTACCCAAACACCGGGGAGCTGTTTTTT. It specifies CASSAWDYPNTGELFF.

This chain uses TRBV7-9 with TRBJ1-1; tentative D call: TRBD1 (5 bases). The CDR3 spans 12 residues. V dropped 6 bases and J dropped 12 bases, with 17 bases sitting between them. The germline V gene has CDR1 SEHNR and CDR2 FQNEAQ (reference sequence). The CDR3 nucleotides are TGTGCCAGCAGACTAGGCAGGGAGGGAACTTTCTTT. Its translation: CASRLGREGTFF.

The V and J genes are TRBV9 and TRBJ1-2; D is uncertain. Trimming removed 0 bases from V and 5 bases from J, with 5 bases in between. Germline loops: CDR1 SGDLS, CDR2 YYNGEE. CDR3 length: 12 amino acids. Here the CDR3 DNA reads TGTGCCAGCAGCGTAGGAGGGTATGGCTACACCTTC. Translated: CASSVGGYGYTF. Variable domain in full (rest from reference TRBV9 and TRBJ1-2): DSGVTQTPKHLITATGQRVTLRCSPRSGDLSVYWYQQSLDQGLQFLIQYYNGEERAKGNILERFSAQQFPDLHSELNLSSLELGDSALYFCASSVGGYGYTFGSGTRLTVV.

The V and J genes are TRBV7-2 and TRBJ1-5; D remains unclear. The CDR3 is 15 residues long. Germline-derived CDR1 and CDR2 are SGHTA and FQGNSA. The V and J ends lost 1 base and 4 bases respectively, with 11 bases between them. CDR3 amino acids: CASSLDPNTNQPQHF. Written as DNA, the CDR3 is TGTGCCAGCAGCTTAGACCCGAATACGAATCAGCCCCAGCATTTT. Full variable domain (rest looked up from reference TRBV7-2 and TRBJ1-5): GAGVSQSPSNKVTEKGKDVELRCDPISGHTALYWYRQSLGQGLEFLIYFQGNSAPDKSGLPSDRFSAERTGGSVSTLTIQRTQQEDSAVYLCASSLDPNTNQPQHFGDGTRLSIL.